This TCR beta chain derives from a study of vaccination effects on CD4 cells after COVID-19. At the level of the study: After expansion with viral peptide pools in the ViraFEST assay, antigen-specific CD4+ T cells were sequenced.

Culture proceeded for about 11 days, and CD4+ T cells were then isolated. Every participant took two doses of the BNT162b2 or mRNA-1273 vaccine. Vaccine recipients, nucleocapsid antibody negative, had no prior SARS-CoV-2 infection. Only in-frame clones appear in the TCRdb table, and some are missing; sequencing was by immunoSEQ multiplex PCR. The sample lists 40,000 or so clones; approximately 72% were seen once. Looked up from germline, CDR1 is SGHDT and CDR2 is YYEEEE. The CDR3 is made up of 15 amino acids. Losses at the gene ends were 0 bases for V and 7 bases for J; bases not matched to a gene: 8. About this clone: Its antigen is not known.

This clonotype was sampled from a human donor who received a COVID-19 vaccine. The chain joins TRBV5-6 to TRBJ1-2; TRBD1 matches 8 bases. Sequencing used CD4+ T cells from PBMCs cultured without peptide, obtained after COVID-19 vaccination. The CDR3 DNA reads TGTGCCAGCAGCTTGGCCGGGGCAGGGGGCGGTGGCTACACCTTC. Residues: CASSLAGAGGGGYTF. Using reference TRBV5-6 and TRBJ1-2 for the parts outside the CDR3, the full variable domain is DAGVTQSPTHLIKTRGQQVTLRCSPKSGHDTVSWYQQALGQGPQFIFQYYEEEERQRGNFPDRFSGHQFPNYSSELNVNALLLGDSALYLCASSLAGAGGGGYTFGSGTRLTVV.